The entry below describes one TCR beta chain. This clone showed up just once. It lacks a known antigen. One base away there is no much larger clone; base qualities are not given. This sample is drawn from a study of a mutant IDH1 vaccine in newly diagnosed glioma (dated by TCRdb to 2020 to 2023). Context from the whole study: In the chemotherapy-containing groups, vaccination started alongside temozolomide cycles, whereas in patients who had radiotherapy alone it started 4-6 weeks after radiotherapy. For exploratory analyses, fewer than 30 treated patients had longitudinal TCRB deep sequencing done wherever samples were available. Peripheral blood was collected at six visits: V03 (baseline), V05, V07, V10, V12 and V13. Before enrollment, most patients had been given radiochemotherapy with temozolomide as standard therapy, while the rest had received either radiotherapy alone or temozolomide alone. Of the approximately 30 treated patients, around 62% were male and 37.5% were female, and a mean age of 40.4 years was recorded. Visit V12 was the week-35 safety follow-up and visit V13 was the week-47 end of study.

Receptors were amplified or captured by the immunoSEQ multiplex PCR assay. The hsTCRB Kit was used according to the manufacturer's protocol to amplify rearranged TCR beta chain sequences. An Illumina MiSeq was used to sequence the TCRB libraries. The original methods were these. The kit vendor's proprietary platform handled demultiplexing, trimming and gene mapping. The source is immuneACCESS, and TCRdb retained only in-frame sequences with V and J called. Part of the clones is not carried over; for the studies checked, unresolved V genes explain less than half of this, and the remainder is unexplained. D and trimming were read from the DNA, whereas the V and J calls and clone size are those reported in that table. The sample has 69,000 or so clones on record, around 87% of them singletons. 1.5% to 2% of the sample comes from the top ten. What the work shows at the level of the full study, not this receptor alone: Changes in the top peripheral T cell clonotypes picked up by TCRB sequencing did not appear to be linked to pseudoprogression. Across multiple MHC alleles, vaccine-induced immune responses were seen in around 94% of patients. The authors noted that analyses of patient blood samples could not be reproduced because of sample limitations. Availability determined which PBMC samples were chosen for TCRB deep sequencing.

Sample time point, as interpreted from the label and publication: week 35, safety follow-up. Every vaccine dose consisted of 300 ug of a 20-mer mutant IDH1 peptide in Montanide, administered subcutaneously together with topical imiquimod. Patients were given eight vaccinations, in weeks 1, 3, 5, 7, 11, 15, 19 and 23, which matched visits V03 through V10. All donors had newly diagnosed IDH1-mutant astrocytomas of WHO grade 3 or 4 that showed loss of nuclear ATRX. The samples were drawn from NOA16, a multicentre, single-arm, open-label phase I trial in Germany that tested a mutant IDH1 peptide vaccine in humans for the first time. Genomic DNA for TCRB sequencing was extracted from EDTA blood using the DNeasy Blood and Tissue Kit. Its CDR3 holds 15 amino acids, cysteine through phenylalanine. The entry retains the CDR3 DNA only, 45 bases that are in frame from base 1. CDR1 and CDR2, per the germline V gene, are SGHRS and YFSETQ. V and J are truncated by 3 bases and 0 bases respectively, leaving an intervening sequence of 7 bases.

This receptor was obtained from a man aged 25-45 years with glioma. The sequencing here drew on PBMCs, taken from a glioma patient whose treatment included an IDH1 peptide vaccine. Rearrangement joined TRBV5-1 to TRBJ2-6; the best D guess is TRBD2, with 5 bases matching. The DNA sequence is given as TGCGCCAGCAGCTCCGGGAACTCTGGGGCCAACGTCCTGACTTTC. Its amino acids are CASSSGNSGANVLTF.